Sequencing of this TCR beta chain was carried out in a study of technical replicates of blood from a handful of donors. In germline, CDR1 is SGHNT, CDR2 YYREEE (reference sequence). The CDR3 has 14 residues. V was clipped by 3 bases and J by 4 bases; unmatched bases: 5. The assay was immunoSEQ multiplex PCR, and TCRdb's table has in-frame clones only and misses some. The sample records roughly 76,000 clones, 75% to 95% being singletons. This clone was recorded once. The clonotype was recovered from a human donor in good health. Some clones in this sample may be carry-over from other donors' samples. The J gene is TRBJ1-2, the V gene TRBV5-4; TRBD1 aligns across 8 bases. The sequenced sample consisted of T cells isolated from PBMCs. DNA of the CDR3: TGTGCCAGCAGCTCCGTGGGGACAGGCTATGGCTACACCTTC. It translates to CASSSVGTGYGYTF.